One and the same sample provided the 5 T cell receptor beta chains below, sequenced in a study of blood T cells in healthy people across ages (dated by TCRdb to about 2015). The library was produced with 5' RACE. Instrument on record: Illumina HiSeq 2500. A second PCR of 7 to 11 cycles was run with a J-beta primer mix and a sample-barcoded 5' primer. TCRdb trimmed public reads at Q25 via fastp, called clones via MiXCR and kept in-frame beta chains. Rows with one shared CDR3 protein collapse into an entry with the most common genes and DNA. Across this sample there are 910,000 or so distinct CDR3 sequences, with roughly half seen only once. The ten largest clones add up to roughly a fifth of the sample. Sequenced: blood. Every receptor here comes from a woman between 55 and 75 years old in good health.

The CDR3 DNA reads as TGCGCCAGCAGCACCACAGGGGGACCTCTGGGCGAGCAGTACTTC. Protein sequence: CASSTTGGPLGEQYF. The chain recombines TRBV5-1 with TRBJ2-4; 8 positions match TRBD1. The DNA end is a closer match to TRBJ2-7, so the J assignment may be wrong. CDR1 and CDR2 (germline): SGHRS, YFSETQ. This CDR3 has 15 amino acids.

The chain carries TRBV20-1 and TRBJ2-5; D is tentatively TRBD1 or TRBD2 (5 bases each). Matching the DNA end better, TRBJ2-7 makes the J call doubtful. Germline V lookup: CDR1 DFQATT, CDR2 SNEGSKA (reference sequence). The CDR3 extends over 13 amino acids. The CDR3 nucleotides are TGCAGTGCAGACCCCGGGACCCTCGCCGAGCAGTACTTC. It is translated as CSADPGTLAEQYF.

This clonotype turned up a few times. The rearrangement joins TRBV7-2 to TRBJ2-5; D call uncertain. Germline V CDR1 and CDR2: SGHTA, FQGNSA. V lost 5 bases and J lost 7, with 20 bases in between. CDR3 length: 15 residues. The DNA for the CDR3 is TGTGCCAGCAGCGACGCCGCGACAACCTGGGGGACCCAGTACTTC. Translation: CASSDAATTWGTQYF.

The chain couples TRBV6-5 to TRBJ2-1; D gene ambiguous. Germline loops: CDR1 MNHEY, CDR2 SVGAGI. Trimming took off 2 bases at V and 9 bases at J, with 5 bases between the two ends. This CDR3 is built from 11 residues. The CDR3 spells CASSYRSEQFF. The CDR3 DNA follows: TGTGCCAGCAGTTACAGGAGTGAGCAGTTCTTC.

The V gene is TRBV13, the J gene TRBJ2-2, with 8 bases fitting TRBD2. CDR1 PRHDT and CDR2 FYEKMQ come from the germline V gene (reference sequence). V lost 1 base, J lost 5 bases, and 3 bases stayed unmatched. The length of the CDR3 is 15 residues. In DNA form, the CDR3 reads TGTGCCAGCAGCTTAGTCCGGGAGGGGACCGGGGAGCTGTTTTTT. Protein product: CASSLVREGTGELFF.